Listed below are T cell receptor beta chains from one sample, sequenced in a study of cytomegalovirus exposure and HLA in healthy donors. The method was immunoSEQ multiplex PCR; TCRdb's version includes in-frame clones alone and lacks a portion of them. The sample consists of approximately 240,000 clones, over 70% of them appearing once. The specimen was PBMCs. These receptors were collected from a woman aged 55-69 years in good health and CMV-seropositive. The CDR3 runs from the conserved cysteine through the conserved F or W. D genes are given only for firm matches. Size is stated for part of the rows, as once, few or many counts, or as a class when the clone is expanded.

>NA|NA|TRBV30|TRBJ2-7
TGTGCTGTCGGCCGGGAGAGCTACGAGCAGTACTTC
CAVGRESYEQYF
>NA|TRBD2|TRBV18|TRBJ2-2
TGTGCCAGCTCACTACGACTAGCGGGTACCGGGGAGCTGTTTTTT
CASSLRLAGTGELFF
>NA|NA|TRBV30|TRBJ1-6
TGTGCCTGGAGTGTACGGGGGATCACCCTCCACTTT
CAWSVRGITLHF
>NA|NA|TRBV6-5|TRBJ1-4
TGTGCCAGCAGTTACCTGCCAGGGGTCGGGGAAAAACTGTTTTTT
CASSYLPGVGEKLFF
>NA|NA|TRBV11-1|TRBJ2-4
TGTGCCAGCAGCGTCGTTGAGGGAGCCAAAAACATTCAGTACTTC
CASSVVEGAKNIQYF
>NA|NA|TRBV7-8|TRBJ1-1
TGTGCCAGCAGCTCAGTCGGGACACGGGCTGAAGCTTTCTTT
CASSSVGTRAEAFF
>NA|NA|TRBV9|TRBJ1-1
TGTGCCAGCAGCGCCTGGGGGCGGTTGAACACTGAAGCTTTCTTT
CASSAWGRLNTEAFF
>NA|NA|TRBV6-1|TRBJ2-7
TGTGCCAGCAGTGAAGGGGGAGGGGGGACCTACGAGCAGTACTTC
CASSEGGGGTYEQYF
>once|TRBD1|TRBV5-1|TRBJ1-2
TGCGCCAGCAGCTTGGCTATACAGGGGGATGGCTACACCTTC
CASSLAIQGDGYTF
>NA|NA|TRBV6-6|TRBJ1-5
TGTGCCAGCAGTTACCTTTGGGGAGGGTACAATCAGCCCCAGCATTTT
CASSYLWGGYNQPQHF
>NA|NA|TRBV5-1|TRBJ1-5
TGCGCCAGCAGCTTGGATCCGGGAGGAAGCAATCAGCCCCAGCATTTT
CASSLDPGGSNQPQHF
>few|NA|TRBV7-8|TRBJ2-3
TGTGCCAGCAGCGGACTTGCAGGCACAGATACGCAGTATTTT
CASSGLAGTDTQYF
>NA|NA|TRBV6-5|TRBJ1-2
TGTGCCAGCAGCACCCGAGCTGCGGGTTATGGCTACACCTTC
CASSTRAAGYGYTF
>few|NA|TRBV15|TRBJ2-1
TGTGCCACCAGCAGACCAGACCTAGTCAGTCCGTTCTTC
CATSRPDLVSPFF
>NA|TRBD2|TRBV6-1|TRBJ2-2
TGTGCCAGCAGTGAATCAGTGGGGAGGGTGAAGAGGGCCGGGGAGCTGTTTTTT
CASSESVGRVKRAGELFF
>NA|NA|TRBV5-6|TRBJ2-7
TGTGCCAGCAGCCCCTCCCTGGACAGCTACGAGCAGTACTTC
CASSPSLDSYEQYF
>once|TRBD1|TRBV9|TRBJ1-2
TGTGCCAGCAGCGCGAGCCGTTCCGGGACAGGTTTCTATGGCTACACCTTC
CASSASRSGTGFYGYTF
>NA|TRBD2|TRBV4-1|TRBJ2-5
TGCGCCAGCAGCCTCATCGGGGGACTAGGACCCTCCGAGACCCAGTACTTC
CASSLIGGLGPSETQYF
>NA|NA|TRBV7-8|TRBJ2-5
TGTGCCAGCAGCTTAACAGATCTAAGGGAGACCCAGTACTTC
CASSLTDLRETQYF
>once|NA|TRBV5-1|TRBJ2-5
TGCGCCAGCAGTGGATTCGGGGGCCAAGAGACCCAGTACTTC
CASSGFGGQETQYF
>NA|NA|TRBV6-5|TRBJ2-1
TGTGCCAGCAGCCAGGGGCCTGGTGAGCAGTTCTTC
CASSQGPGEQFF
>NA|NA|TRBV7-9|TRBJ2-4
TGTTCCAGCAGCTCAGGGCTGAACATTCAGTACTTC
CSSSSGLNIQYF
>NA|NA|TRBV19|TRBJ1-2
TGTGCCAGTAGCGAGGGCTACTATGGCTACACCTTC
CASSEGYYGYTF
>NA|TRBD2|TRBV11-1|TRBJ2-2
TGTGCCAGCAGCTTCCTAAATAGCGGGGGGACAAGCACCGGGGAGCTGTTTTTT
CASSFLNSGGTSTGELFF
>few|TRBD1|TRBV28|TRBJ1-2
TGTGCCGCCCAGACAGGGGCCGAGGCCTATGGCTACACCTTC
CAAQTGAEAYGYTF
>NA|NA|TRBV11-2|TRBJ1-1
TGTGCCAGCAGCCCCGTGGGGGGGTCGAGGACTGAAGCTTTCTTT
CASSPVGGSRTEAFF
>NA|NA|TRBV6-1|TRBJ2-3
TGTGCCAGCAGATTGCCCCACTACAGCACAGATACGCAGTATTTT
CASRLPHYSTDTQYF
>NA|TRBD1|TRBV4-1|TRBJ2-2
TGCGCCAGCAGCCAAGATGGCCGAGACAGGGGTAGTACCGGGGAGCTGTTTTTT
CASSQDGRDRGSTGELFF
>NA|NA|TRBV19|TRBJ1-5
TGTGCCAGTAGTATAGAAGTCGGGTCGCCTATAAGCAATCAGCCCCAGCATTTT
CASSIEVGSPISNQPQHF
>NA|NA|TRBV7-2|TRBJ1-5
TGTGCCAGCAGCTTAGTAGGGAGCGGGGGCAATCAGCCCCAGCATTTT
CASSLVGSGGNQPQHF
>few|NA|TRBV29-1|TRBJ2-1
TGCAGCGTGGAGACAGGGACTCTATCCTACAATGAGCAGTTCTTC
CSVETGTLSYNEQFF
>once|TRBD1|TRBV7-7|TRBJ2-2
TGTGCCAGCAGCCGGGGACAGACCGGGGAGCTGTTTTTT
CASSRGQTGELFF
>NA|TRBD1|TRBV15|TRBJ2-7
TGTGCCACCAGGACAGGGACGCTAGGCTACGAGCAGTACTTC
CATRTGTLGYEQYF
>NA|TRBD1|TRBV30|TRBJ1-2
TGTGCCTGGAGTAACAGGGGCTATGGCTACACCTTC
CAWSNRGYGYTF
>once|NA|TRBV9|TRBJ2-7
TGTGCCAGCAGCGTAGCAGGGGACAACGAGCAGTACTTC
CASSVAGDNEQYF
>NA|TRBD1|TRBV27|TRBJ1-1
TGTGCCAGCAGTTTACCAGGGGGCCACACTGAAGCTTTCTTT
CASSLPGGHTEAFF
>NA|NA|TRBV6-1|TRBJ1-5
TGTGCCAGCAGGGGCAGCAATCAGCCCCAGCATTTT
CASRGSNQPQHF
>once|NA|TRBV5-4|TRBJ2-7
TGTGCCAGCAGCTCATGGGACGGAGGGATAGGCGAGCAGTACTTC
CASSSWDGGIGEQYF
>NA|TRBD1|TRBV7-6|TRBJ1-6
TGTGCCAGCAGCCCGACAGGGGGCAGATCACCCCTCCACTTT
CASSPTGGRSPLHF
>NA|NA|TRBV30|TRBJ1-1
TGTGCCTGGAGTAAACAGTTAAACACTGAAGCTTTCTTT
CAWSKQLNTEAFF
>NA|TRBD1|TRBV9|TRBJ2-3
TGTGCCAGCAGCAGACAGAACGGACAGGGGTCAGATACGCAGTATTTT
CASSRQNGQGSDTQYF
>few|NA|TRBV7-8|TRBJ2-5
TGTGCCAGCAGCCCGGTCTCCGGGAAAGACCAGTACTTC
CASSPVSGKDQYF
>NA|TRBD2|TRBV5-1|TRBJ2-3
TGCGCCAGCAGCCAGGGACTACGCACAGATACGCAGTATTTT
CASSQGLRTDTQYF
>NA|NA|TRBV27|TRBJ1-1
TGTGCCAGCAGTTTATTCGGGGGGCATGATAACACTGAAGCTTTCTTT
CASSLFGGHDNTEAFF
>NA|TRBD2|TRBV5-4|TRBJ2-5
TGTGCCAGCAGCTTGAGACTAGCGGGGCAAGAGACCCAGTACTTC
CASSLRLAGQETQYF
>few|NA|TRBV13|TRBJ1-1
TGTGCCAGCAGCTTGAGGGGGGAAGCTTTCTTT
CASSLRGEAFF